The 32 T cell receptor beta chains reported below all come from one sample, sequenced in a study of CD8+ T cells in alopecia areata (dated 2018 in TCRdb). The label giving this sample's treatment or condition can be read as: oral pan-JAK inhibitor, 5-10 mg twice daily. The method behind the library was the immunoSEQ multiplex PCR assay. RNA was extracted from all samples and reverse transcribed into cDNA as template for TCR sequencing. In TCRdb, the immuneACCESS table is reduced to in-frame sequences with V and J assigned. These tables do not hold every clone; where another copy was compared, an unresolved V gene accounts for under half, and the others remain unexplained. This sample lists about 100,000 clones; about 61% were detected once. The ten largest clones capture around 15% of the sample. The sample here was CD8+ T cells sorted from blood, taken at approximately week 60, from a patient treated with tofacitinib. The origin of the receptors is a human donor with alopecia areata.

The V call is TRBV10-3, the J call TRBJ2-7, with D maybe TRBD2 (6 bases). The CDR3 runs to 12 residues. Trimming cost V 10 bases and J 3 bases, with 13 bases left between them. CDR1 and CDR2 from the germline V gene are ENHRY and SYGVKD. For the CDR3, the DNA is TGTGCCAGCGGGATCGATTACTACGAGCAGTACTTC. Protein: CASGIDYYEQYF.

The chain is built from TRBV10-3 and TRBJ2-1; possibly TRBD1 for D (6 bases). In germline, CDR1 is ENHRY, CDR2 SYGVKD. The length of the CDR3 is 12 residues. Trimming shortened V by 6 bases and J by 5 bases, and 8 bases separated the two germline ends. The CDR3 protein is CAIRGQHNEQFF. The DNA of the CDR3 is TGTGCCATCAGAGGACAGCACAATGAGCAGTTCTTC.

The rearrangement links TRBV29-1 to TRBJ2-7; 8 bases map to TRBD1. Trimming removed 6 bases from V and 2 bases from J; junction bases left unmatched: 6. Germline V gene data show CDR1 as SQVTM and CDR2 as ANQGSEA. The CDR3 totals 13 residues. The CDR3 is CSVRDRLTYEQYF. For the CDR3, the DNA is TGCAGCGTACGGGACAGGCTAACCTACGAGCAGTACTTC.

This chain joins TRBV6-6 and TRBJ2-7, with a weak D call TRBD1 (6 bases). From germline, CDR1 is MNHNY and CDR2 SVGAGI (reference sequence). The V gene lost 6 bases and the J gene lost 0 bases, with 15 bases spanning the gap. This CDR3 comprises 15 residues. The CDR3 sequence is CASRQQGGSSYEQYF. The DNA of the CDR3 is TGTGCCAGCAGACAACAGGGTGGGAGCTCCTACGAGCAGTACTTC.

In its sample, this clone was seen a few times. The chain is built from TRBV9 and TRBJ2-3; perhaps TRBD1 as D (6 bases). The CDR3 consists of 13 residues. Germline assignment: CDR1 SGDLS and CDR2 YYNGEE. V lost 3 bases and J 6 bases, leaving 11 bases between the germline ends. CDR3 residues: CASSAQGRDTQYF. Written as DNA, the CDR3 is TGTGCCAGCAGCGCACAGGGTAGGGATACGCAGTATTTT.

This clone has only a few counts. This chain joins TRBV2 and TRBJ1-5; D is ambiguous. Germline V gene data show CDR1 as SNHLY and CDR2 as FYNNEI. CDR3 size: 14 residues. V shed 7 bases and J shed 4 bases, with 14 bases lying between them. The CDR3 loop is CASKEPTINQPQHF. The CDR3 bases are TGTGCCAGCAAGGAGCCCACGATTAATCAGCCCCAGCATTTT.

The chain joins TRBV20-1 to TRBJ2-2; D unresolved. Germline CDR1 DFQATT, CDR2 SNEGSKA (reference sequence). The CDR3 totals 11 residues. V dropped 5 bases and J dropped 6 bases, with 7 bases sitting between them. CDR3 sequence (DNA): TGCAGTGCTCCGTACTCCGGGGAGCTGTTTTTT. Amino acids: CSAPYSGELFF.

This chain links TRBV2 with TRBJ1-1; a possible D gene is TRBD1 (6 bases). The V end was cut by 5 bases, the J end by 7 bases, with 17 bases between. Germline CDR1 reads SNHLY; CDR2 reads FYNNEI. The CDR3 runs to 14 residues. The CDR3 protein is CASSIPGHRIEAFF. CDR3 in DNA: TGTGCCAGCAGTATACCGGGACACAGGATTGAAGCTTTCTTT.

The chain has TRBV29-1 and TRBJ1-2; D ambiguous. The CDR3 consists of 10 residues. Trimming left V 5 bases short and J 3 bases short, with 4 bases between. Germline CDR1 and CDR2: SQVTM and ANQGSEA. In nucleotides, the CDR3 is TGCAGCGTTTCAGACTATGGCTACACCTTC. Its translation is CSVSDYGYTF.

This clone showed up just a few times. The chain links TRBV7-2 to TRBJ2-3, with D uncertain. The CDR3 spans 16 residues. The germline V and J ends were trimmed by 1 base and 0 bases, with 11 bases remaining between them. CDR1 and CDR2 (germline): SGHTA, FQGNSA. DNA for the CDR3: TGTGCCAGCAGCTTAGTAGCAGCAAGAAGCACAGATACGCAGTATTTT. It translates to CASSLVAARSTDTQYF.

Written as DNA, the CDR3 is TGCGCCAGCAGCTTAGAAGCGGGGACGGGAGAGACCCAGTACTTC. Encoded protein: CASSLEAGTGETQYF. J is TRBJ2-5 and V is TRBV5-1; TRBD2 matches 7 bases. There are 15 residues in the CDR3. The germline CDR1 and CDR2 sequences are SGHRS and YFSETQ. With 2 bases clipped from V and 4 bases from J, the junction kept 8 bases outside the gene matches. Full variable domain (rest looked up from reference TRBV5-1 and TRBJ2-5): KAGVTQTPRYLIKTRGQQVTLSCSPISGHRSVSWYQQTPGQGLQFLFEYFSETQRNKGNFPGRFSGRQFSNSRSEMNVSTLELGDSALYLCASSLEAGTGETQYFGPGTRLLVL.

For this clone: At one of its ends the junction is not consistent with the germline gene, which may arise from a read error. The CDR3 sequence is CASRLGTGNNEQFF. Here the CDR3 DNA reads TGTGCCAGCAGACTGGGGACAGGGAACAATGAGCAGTTCTTC. The chain carries TRBV4-1 and TRBJ2-1, with TRBD1 matching 9 bases. The CDR3 extends over 14 amino acids. Germline CDR1 and CDR2: MGHRA and YSYEKL.

For this clone: Other DNA sequences of this sample code for an identical CDR3. The chain joins TRBV7-9 to TRBJ1-1; D is ambiguous. With 1 base removed from V and 7 bases from J, the gap between germline ends came to 4 bases. Looked up from germline, CDR1 is SEHNR and CDR2 is FQNEAQ (reference sequence). The CDR3 sequence is 11 residues long. The CDR3 region is CASSLGLEAFF. In DNA form, the CDR3 reads TGTGCCAGCAGCTTAGGGCTTGAAGCTTTCTTT. Variable domain in full (rest from reference TRBV7-9 and TRBJ1-1): DTGVSQNPRHKITKRGQNVTFRCDPISEHNRLYWYRQTLGQGPEFLTYFQNEAQLEKSRLLSDRFSAERPKGSFSTLEIQRTEQGDSAMYLCASSLGLEAFFGQGTRLTVV.

The chain is built from TRBV5-6 and TRBJ1-2, with 9 bases that match TRBD1. J gave up 4 bases and V 4 bases, and 5 bases lay outside the gene matches. CDR1 and CDR2 (germline): SGHDT, YYEEEE. CDR3 length: 14 residues. The CDR3: CASSPGQGSYGYTF. DNA of the CDR3: TGTGCCAGCAGCCCCGGACAGGGGAGCTATGGCTACACCTTC.

The rearrangement uses TRBV15 and TRBJ1-2; 8 bases match TRBD1. V lost 1 base and J lost 4; bases outside the gene matches: 2. The CDR3 contains 14 residues. CDR1 and CDR2 from the germline V gene are LNHNV and YYDKDF (reference sequence). The CDR3 protein is CATSRGGTGYGYTF. The CDR3 coding sequence is TGTGCCACCAGCAGAGGCGGGACAGGCTATGGCTACACCTTC. Full variable domain (missing parts from reference TRBV15 and TRBJ1-2): DAMVIQNPRYQVTQFGKPVTLSCSQTLNHNVMYWYQQKSSQAPKLLFHYYDKDFNNEADTPDNFQSRRPNTSFCFLDIRSPGLGDTAMYLCATSRGGTGYGYTFGSGTRLTVV.

For this clone: One end of the junction is discordant with germline, which a read error may explain. The chain combines TRBV7-2 with TRBJ1-2; D is uncertain. The CDR3 length is 14 residues. Per germline, CDR1 SGHTA and CDR2 FQGNSA. CDR3 nucleotide sequence: TGTGCCAGCAGCTTAGAATCTTGGGGTACAGTGTTCGCCTTC. It yields the protein CASSLESWGTVFAF. The full variable domain, with the rest looked up from reference TRBV7-2 and TRBJ1-2, is GAGVSQSPSNKVTEKGKDVELRCDPISGHTALYWYRQSLGQGLEFLIYFQGNSAPDKSGLPSDRFSAERTGGSVSTLTIQRTQQEDSAVYLCASSLESWGTVFAFGSGTRLTVV.

This rearrangement joins TRBV7-9 to TRBJ2-5, with D possibly being TRBD2 (5 bases). The CDR3 runs to 15 residues. Germline V lookup: CDR1 SEHNR, CDR2 FQNEAQ (reference sequence). V lost 6 bases and J lost 4, with 18 bases in between. In nucleotides, the CDR3 is TGTGCCAGCAGGAGTGGACGTTCTGGGAGAGAGACCCAGTACTTC. Its translation: CASRSGRSGRETQYF.

The chain employs TRBV12-5 and TRBJ2-7; 9 bases align to TRBD1. This CDR3 has 12 amino acids. Unmatched junction bases numbered 4, after V lost 6 bases and J lost 7 bases. Germline V gene data show CDR1 as LGHNT and CDR2 as FRNRAP. The CDR3 sequence is CASGPGQGEQYF. In DNA form, the CDR3 reads TGTGCTAGTGGCCCGGGACAGGGTGAGCAGTACTTC.

This chain uses TRBV6-1 with TRBJ2-1; maybe TRBD2 (5 bases). The V gene's germline CDR1 is MNHNS and CDR2 SASEGT. CDR3 size: 14 residues. V was cut by 4 bases and J by 5 bases, with 12 bases left in between. Here the CDR3 DNA reads TGTGCCAGCAGTGGAGGGAATCTAAACAATGAGCAGTTCTTC. As protein: CASSGGNLNNEQFF.

This chain uses TRBV2 with TRBJ1-2; possible D gene TRBD1, 6 bases. The CDR3 is 14 residues long. The germline gives CDR1 SNHLY, CDR2 FYNNEI. The V end was cut by 7 bases, the J end by 4 bases, with 16 bases between. The CDR3 spells CASKLSGEGYGYTF. CDR3 sequence (DNA): TGTGCCAGCAAATTGTCAGGGGAAGGCTATGGCTACACCTTC.

This clone was observed a few times. The chain is built from TRBV23-1 and TRBJ1-2; D may be TRBD1 (5 bases). TRBV23-1 is labeled an ORF, and its function is uncertain. CDR3 length: 17 residues. Trimming took 1 base from V and 2 from J, leaving 17 bases between them. DNA for the CDR3: TGCGCCAGCAGTCAATATGGTCCCGGGGGTGGAAACTATGGCTACACCTTC. It yields the protein CASSQYGPGGGNYGYTF.

The J gene is TRBJ2-3, the V gene TRBV4-2; 11 nucleotides match TRBD2. The germline CDR1 and CDR2 sequences are LGHNA and YNFKEQ. The trim removed 4 bases at V and 4 bases at J, leaving 10 bases unmatched. There are 17 residues in the CDR3. The CDR3 here is CASSPNDSGGEADTQYF. The CDR3 DNA is TGTGCCAGCAGCCCAAACGATAGCGGGGGGGAGGCAGATACGCAGTATTTT.

This sequence joins TRBV2 and TRBJ2-1; maybe TRBD2 (5 bases). Germline-derived CDR1 and CDR2 are SNHLY and FYNNEI. V lost 4 bases, J lost 15 bases, and 13 bases lay in between. The CDR3 sequence is 11 residues long. CDR3 DNA sequence: TGTGCCAGCAGTGGAGGGCAGGATTGGTTCTTC. This codes for CASSGGQDWFF.

The chain links TRBV9 to TRBJ2-6, with 8 bases identical to TRBD1. CDR3 length equals 20 residues. Germline CDR1 SGDLS, CDR2 YYNGEE. With 2 bases clipped from V and 0 bases from J, the junction kept 13 bases outside the gene matches. The CDR3 DNA reads as TGTGCCAGCAGCGTCTCTATGACAGGGGCAACCGACTCTGGGGCCAACGTCCTGACTTTC. Encoded protein: CASSVSMTGATDSGANVLTF.

The table lists this clone with a count of one. Here the CDR3 DNA reads TGTGCCAGCAGCCCTGAGGGGGGGGCCGACGAGCAGTACTTC. Protein product: CASSPEGGADEQYF. The chain links TRBV4-2 to TRBJ2-7; D perhaps matches TRBD2 (7 bases). The germline V and J ends were trimmed by 4 bases and 5 bases, with 15 bases remaining between them. CDR1 and CDR2 from the germline V gene are LGHNA and YNFKEQ. This CDR3 is built from 14 residues.

The chain uses TRBV5-1 and TRBJ2-7, with 7 bases identical to TRBD2. The CDR3 contains 15 residues. V was pared by 6 bases and J by 1 base, with 10 bases of the junction left unmatched. Germline V gene data show CDR1 as SGHRS and CDR2 as YFSETQ. The CDR3 reads CASKSGSGASYEQYF. For the CDR3, the DNA is TGCGCCAGCAAATCTGGGAGCGGGGCGTCCTACGAGCAGTACTTC.

The chain couples TRBV5-1 to TRBJ2-3; no reliable D call. The CDR3 contains 13 residues. V gave up 6 bases and J gave up 0 bases, with 8 bases separating them. The germline gives CDR1 SGHRS, CDR2 YFSETQ. CDR3 sequence: CASKLGSTDTQYF. CDR3 DNA: TGCGCCAGCAAATTGGGGAGCACAGATACGCAGTATTTT.

V and J are TRBV5-1 and TRBJ2-7, with D uncertain. Trimming removed 3 bases at V and 0 bases at J, with 10 bases between. Germline CDR1 reads SGHRS; CDR2 reads YFSETQ. This CDR3 has 14 amino acids. The CDR3 DNA is TGCGCCAGCAGCTCGGGCAGTTTCTCCTACGAGCAGTACTTC. It encodes CASSSGSFSYEQYF.

The chain couples TRBV7-2 to TRBJ2-2; D is undetermined. The CDR3 consists of 17 residues. V was trimmed by 1 base and J by 2 bases, leaving 14 bases between them. Per the germline V gene, CDR1 is SGHTA and CDR2 is FQGNSA. The CDR3 DNA reads TGTGCCAGCAGCTTAGAATGGCTAGTCCTAAACACCGGGGAGCTGTTTTTT. It translates to CASSLEWLVLNTGELFF.

The chain has TRBV9 and TRBJ2-1; D perhaps matches TRBD1 (5 bases). The CDR3 runs 12 residues. With 3 bases removed from V and 8 bases from J, the gap between germline ends came to 9 bases. The germline CDR1 and CDR2 sequences are SGDLS and YYNGEE. The CDR3 sequence: CASSGGRDEQFF. CDR3 bases: TGTGCCAGCAGCGGGGGCCGTGATGAGCAGTTCTTC.

The chain carries TRBV7-9 and TRBJ2-7; no definite D call. Per germline, CDR1 SEHNR and CDR2 FQNEAQ (reference sequence). CDR3 length equals 9 residues. With 7 bases removed from V and 9 bases from J, the gap between germline ends came to 7 bases. As DNA, the CDR3 is TGTGCCAGCACCTCCGGGCAGTACTTC. This codes for CASTSGQYF. Combining the CDR3 with reference TRBV7-9 and TRBJ2-7 gives the whole variable domain DTGVSQNPRHKITKRGQNVTFRCDPISEHNRLYWYRQTLGQGPEFLTYFQNEAQLEKSRLLSDRFSAERPKGSFSTLEIQRTEQGDSAMYLCASTSGQYFGPGTRLTVT.

The chain recombines TRBV5-6 with TRBJ2-1, with 11 bases lining up with TRBD2. The CDR3 spans 16 residues. Germline CDR1 reads SGHDT; CDR2 reads YYEEEE. V shed 2 bases, J shed 5 bases, and the junction held 6 bases outside the gene matches. CDR3 region: CASSFPSGGSNNEQFF. The CDR3 region has the DNA TGTGCCAGCAGCTTCCCTAGCGGGGGGAGTAACAATGAGCAGTTCTTC.